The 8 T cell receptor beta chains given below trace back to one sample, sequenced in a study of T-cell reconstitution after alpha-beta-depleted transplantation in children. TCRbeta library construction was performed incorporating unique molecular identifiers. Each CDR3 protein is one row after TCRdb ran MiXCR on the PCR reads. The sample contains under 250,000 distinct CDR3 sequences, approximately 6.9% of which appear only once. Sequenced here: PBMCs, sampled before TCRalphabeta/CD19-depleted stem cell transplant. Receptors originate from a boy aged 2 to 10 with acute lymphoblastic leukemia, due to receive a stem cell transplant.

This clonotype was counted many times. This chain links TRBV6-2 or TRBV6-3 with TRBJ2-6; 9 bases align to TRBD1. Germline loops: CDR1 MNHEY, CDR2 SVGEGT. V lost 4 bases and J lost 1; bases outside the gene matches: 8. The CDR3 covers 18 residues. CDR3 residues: CASSFGTGPKSGANVLTF. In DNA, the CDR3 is TGTGCCAGCAGTTTCGGGACAGGGCCCAAATCTGGGGCCAACGTCCTGACTTTC.

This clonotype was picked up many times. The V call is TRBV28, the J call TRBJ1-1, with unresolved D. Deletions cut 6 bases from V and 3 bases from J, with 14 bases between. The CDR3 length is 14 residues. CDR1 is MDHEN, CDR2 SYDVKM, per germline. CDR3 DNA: TGTGCCAGCAGCCCATCAGAAAAGGACACTGAAGCTTTCTTT. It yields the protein CASSPSEKDTEAFF.

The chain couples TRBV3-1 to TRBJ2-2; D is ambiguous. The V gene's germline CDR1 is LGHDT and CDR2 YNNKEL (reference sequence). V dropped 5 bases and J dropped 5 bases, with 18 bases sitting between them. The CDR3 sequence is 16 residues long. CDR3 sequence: CASSSRVPGRTGELFF. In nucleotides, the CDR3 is TGTGCCAGCAGCTCCCGGGTCCCCGGAAGAACCGGGGAGCTGTTTTTT.

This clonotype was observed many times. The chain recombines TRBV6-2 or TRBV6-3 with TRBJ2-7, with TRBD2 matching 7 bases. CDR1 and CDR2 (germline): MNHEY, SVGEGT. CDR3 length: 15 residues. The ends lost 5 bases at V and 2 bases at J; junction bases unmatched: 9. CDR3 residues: CASSIPSGTTYEQYF. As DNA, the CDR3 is TGTGCCAGCAGTATCCCTAGCGGAACAACCTACGAGCAGTACTTC.

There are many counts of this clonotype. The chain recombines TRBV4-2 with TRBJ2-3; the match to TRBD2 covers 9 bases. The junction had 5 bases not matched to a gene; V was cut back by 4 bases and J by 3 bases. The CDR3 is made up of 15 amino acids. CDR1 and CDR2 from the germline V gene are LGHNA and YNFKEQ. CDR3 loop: CASSPLAGATDTQYF. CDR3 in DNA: TGTGCCAGCAGCCCCTTAGCGGGGGCGACAGATACGCAGTATTTT.

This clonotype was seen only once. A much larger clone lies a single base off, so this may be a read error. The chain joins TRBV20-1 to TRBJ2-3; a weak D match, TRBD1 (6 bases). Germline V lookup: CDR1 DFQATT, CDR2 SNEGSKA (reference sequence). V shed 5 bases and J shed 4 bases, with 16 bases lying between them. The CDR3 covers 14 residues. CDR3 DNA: TGCAGTGCTCAACCCCCACAGGGTTCAGATACGCAGTATTTT. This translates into CSAQPPQGSDTQYF.

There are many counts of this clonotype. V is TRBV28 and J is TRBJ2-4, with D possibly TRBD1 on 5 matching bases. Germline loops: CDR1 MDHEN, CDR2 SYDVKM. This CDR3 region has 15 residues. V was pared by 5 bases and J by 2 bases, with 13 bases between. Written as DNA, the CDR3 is TGTGCCAGCAGTGAATCACAGGCGCCCAAAAACATTCAGTACTTC. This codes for CASSESQAPKNIQYF.

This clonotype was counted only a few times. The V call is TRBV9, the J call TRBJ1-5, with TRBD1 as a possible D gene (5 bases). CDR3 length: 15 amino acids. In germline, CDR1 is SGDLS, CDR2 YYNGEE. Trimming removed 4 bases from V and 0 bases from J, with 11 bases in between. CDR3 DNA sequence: TGTGCCAGCAGCAAGAGTGGGGGTAGCAATCAGCCCCAGCATTTT. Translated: CASSKSGGSNQPQHF.